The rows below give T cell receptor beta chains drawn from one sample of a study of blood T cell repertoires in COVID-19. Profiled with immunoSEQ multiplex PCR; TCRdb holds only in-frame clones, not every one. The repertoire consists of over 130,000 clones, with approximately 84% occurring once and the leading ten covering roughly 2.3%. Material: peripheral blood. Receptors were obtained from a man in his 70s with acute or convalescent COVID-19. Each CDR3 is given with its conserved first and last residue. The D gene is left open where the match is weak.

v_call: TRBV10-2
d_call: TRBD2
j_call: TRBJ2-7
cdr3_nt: TGCGCCAGCCTACTAGCGGACTCCTACGAGCAGTACTTC
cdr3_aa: CASLLADSYEQYF

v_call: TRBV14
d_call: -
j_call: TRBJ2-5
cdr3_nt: TGTGCCAGCAGCCAGTCAGGCCTCGAAGAGACCCAGTACTTC
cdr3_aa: CASSQSGLEETQYF

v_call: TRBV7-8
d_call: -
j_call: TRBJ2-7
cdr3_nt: TGTGCCAGCAGCTTAGTACAGGGCGAGGTGGACGAGCAGTACTTC
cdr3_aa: CASSLVQGEVDEQYF

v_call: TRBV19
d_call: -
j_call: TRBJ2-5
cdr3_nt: TGTGCCAGTAAGGTGGCGGCTCAAGAGACCCAGTACTTC
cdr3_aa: CASKVAAQETQYF

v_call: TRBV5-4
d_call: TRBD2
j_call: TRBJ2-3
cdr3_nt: TGTGCCAGCAGCTTGGGACTAGCGGGACACGTGACAGATACGCAGTATTTT
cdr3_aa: CASSLGLAGHVTDTQYF

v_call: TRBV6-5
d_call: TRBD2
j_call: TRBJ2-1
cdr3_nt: TGTGCCAGCAGGAGGAGCGGGGTCAACACCAATGAGCAGTTCTTC
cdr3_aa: CASRRSGVNTNEQFF

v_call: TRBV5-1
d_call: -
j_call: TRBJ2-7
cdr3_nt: TGCGCCAGCAGCTTGCAACAGTTCTACGAGCAGTACTTC
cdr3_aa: CASSLQQFYEQYF

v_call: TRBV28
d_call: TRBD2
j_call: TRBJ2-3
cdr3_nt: TGTGCCAGCAGTTTTGGTGACCCGGGAGGCGCAGATACGCAGTATTTT
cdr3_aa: CASSFGDPGGADTQYF

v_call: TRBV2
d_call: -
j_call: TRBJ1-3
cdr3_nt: TGTGCCAGCACCCATGGAGCGGGTTCTGGAAACACCATATATTTT
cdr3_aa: CASTHGAGSGNTIYF

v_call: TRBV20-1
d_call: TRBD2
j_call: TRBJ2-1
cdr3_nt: TGCAGTGCTAGTCTAGCGGGAGGATTCGATGAGCAGTTCTTC
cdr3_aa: CSASLAGGFDEQFF